These 20 T cell receptor beta chains originate from one sample sequenced in a study of beta chain features in type 1 diabetes. Expressed TCRB transcripts were sequenced because the isolated RNA had all been reverse transcribed beforehand. Clones were read by immunoSEQ multiplex PCR, and TCRdb kept only the in-frame ones, dropping some. The sample gives about 450,000 clones, about an eighth of which show up once; 0.035% to 0.05% is in the top ten. The material sequenced was naive CD4+ T cells from blood. Receptors were obtained from a woman under 30 in good health.

Worth noting for this clone: Other DNA sequences in this sample translate to the same CDR3. The V and J genes are TRBV14 and TRBJ1-1; D unclear. CDR3 length equals 13 residues. Trimming cost V 1 base and J 0 bases, with 3 bases left between them. Looked up from germline, CDR1 is SGHDN and CDR2 is FVKESK. The CDR3 spells CASSQGMNTEAFF. CDR3 DNA sequence: TGTGCCAGCAGCCAAGGTATGAACACTGAAGCTTTCTTT.

In its sample, this clone was seen a few times. Other DNA sequences in this specimen translate into the identical CDR3. This chain links TRBV10-3 with TRBJ2-1; no firm D call. CDR3 length: 12 residues. V was shortened by 3 bases and J by 4 bases, with 4 bases between the two germline ends. Germline CDR1 ENHRY, CDR2 SYGVKD. CDR3 nucleotides: TGTGCCATCAGTGAAGGTTACAATGAGCAGTTCTTC. It is translated as CAISEGYNEQFF.

This clone was counted a few times. CDR3 nucleotides: TGTGCCAGCTCACCACCGTCGGCGGGCTCCTACAATGAGCAGTTCTTC. Its protein product is CASSPPSAGSYNEQFF. The chain employs TRBV18 and TRBJ2-1; D is perhaps TRBD2 (5 bases). This CDR3 contains 16 residues. The germline V gene has CDR1 KGHSH and CDR2 LQKENI. V was cut by 0 bases and J by 0 bases, with 9 bases left in between.

This clone occurred a few times. At one boundary the junction diverges from the germline segment, which might be a read error. This chain links TRBV6-1 with TRBJ2-7; D not certain. Germline CDR1 MNHNS, CDR2 SASEGT. This CDR3 is built from 14 residues. CDR3 region: CASIEKIAGYGQYF. CDR3 DNA: TGTGCCAGCATCGAAAAGATCGCAGGATACGGGCAGTACTTC.

The rearrangement uses TRBV4-2 and TRBJ2-1, with D possibly TRBD2 on 7 matching bases. Trimming took 2 bases from V and 8 from J, leaving 22 bases between them. Germline CDR1 reads LGHNA; CDR2 reads YNFKEQ. The CDR3 spans 17 residues. The CDR3 loop reads CASSQMGGAMGKDEQFF. The CDR3 nucleotides are TGTGCCAGCAGCCAAATGGGGGGGGCGATGGGAAAAGATGAGCAGTTCTTC.

The gene calls are TRBV4-1 and TRBJ2-3; no definite D call. CDR1 is MGHRA and CDR2 is YSYEKL in the germline V gene. The CDR3 length is 16 residues. Trimming left V 1 base short and J 4 bases short, with 15 bases between. The CDR3 region has the DNA TGCGCCAGCAGCCAAGGTCCCAGAGGTTTGGCAGATACGCAGTATTTT. Protein: CASSQGPRGLADTQYF.

This clone has just a few counts. The chain recombines TRBV9 with TRBJ2-2; 7 bases match TRBD2. Germline trimming cut 3 bases from V and 1 base from J; bases unmatched to any gene: 6. This CDR3 is 16 amino acids long. The germline V gene encodes CDR1 SGDLS and CDR2 YYNGEE. The CDR3 here is CASSARTRGNTGELFF. The DNA for the CDR3 is TGTGCCAGCAGCGCCCGGACTAGGGGGAACACCGGGGAGCTGTTTTTT.

Notes on this clone: Other DNA sequences from this sample encode an identical CDR3 as well. This chain joins TRBV7-9 and TRBJ1-2; no clear D. Germline V gene sequence: CDR1 SEHNR, CDR2 FQNEAQ (reference sequence). The CDR3 has 13 residues. V lost 2 bases, J lost 8 bases, and 12 bases lay in between. The DNA for the CDR3 is TGTGCCAGCAGCTTACGTGCGGGCGGGGGCTACACCTTC. It encodes CASSLRAGGGYTF.

The rearrangement uses TRBV28 and TRBJ1-1, with 7 bases fitting TRBD1. With V trimmed by 2 bases and J by 9 bases, 9 bases remained unmatched. This CDR3 comprises 14 residues. The germline CDR1 and CDR2 sequences are MDHEN and SYDVKM. CDR3 DNA: TGTGCCAGCAGTTTACGTCAAAGGACAGGACAAGCTTTCTTT. Translation gives CASSLRQRTGQAFF.

The chain combines TRBV14 with TRBJ2-5; TRBD1 might be the D (5 bases). The CDR3 extends over 14 amino acids. V lost 4 bases and J lost 2, with 11 bases in between. The germline gives CDR1 SGHDN, CDR2 FVKESK. The CDR3 is CASSPNQGQETQYF. The CDR3 DNA is TGTGCCAGCAGCCCCAACCAGGGACAAGAGACCCAGTACTTC.

The chain combines TRBV9 with TRBJ2-3, with 9 bases lining up with TRBD2. After removal of 3 bases from V and 4 bases from J, the junction contained 6 bases not matched to a gene. The germline V gene has CDR1 SGDLS and CDR2 YYNGEE. This CDR3 has 15 amino acids. For the CDR3, the DNA is TGTGCCAGCAGCGAATTAGCGGGAGCAGCAGATACGCAGTATTTT. It is translated as CASSELAGAADTQYF.

The chain carries TRBV29-1 and TRBJ2-5; D might be TRBD1 (6 bases). Trimming shortened V by 7 bases and J by 2 bases, and 20 bases separated the two germline ends. From germline, CDR1 is SQVTM and CDR2 ANQGSEA. The CDR3 contains 15 residues. CDR3 nucleotide sequence: TGCAGCGCGATCAAGACAGGCTATAAGCAAGAGACCCAGTACTTC. This gives the protein CSAIKTGYKQETQYF.

This clone was counted a few times. This sequence joins TRBV29-1 and TRBJ1-3, with unresolved D. The CDR3 has 13 residues. Trimming left V 4 bases short and J 0 bases short, with 7 bases between. Germline CDR1 SQVTM, CDR2 ANQGSEA. CDR3 amino acids: CSVAYSSGNTIYF. CDR3 bases: TGCAGCGTTGCCTACAGCTCTGGAAACACCATATATTTT.

This clone was found a few times. The genes are TRBV29-1 and TRBJ1-1; TRBD1 agrees at 10 bases. The CDR3 is 15 residues long. Germline CDR1 SQVTM, CDR2 ANQGSEA. V lost 4 bases, J lost 4 bases, and 9 bases stayed unmatched. This CDR3 is CSVAQTGGAGTEAFF. Here the CDR3 DNA reads TGCAGCGTTGCCCAGACAGGGGGCGCGGGCACTGAAGCTTTCTTT.

This chain links TRBV27 with TRBJ2-1; the match to TRBD2 covers 11 bases. Looked up from germline, CDR1 is MNHEY and CDR2 is SMNVEV (reference sequence). Trimming at V came to 8 bases and at J to 5 bases, leaving 5 bases not matched to a gene. This CDR3 spans 14 amino acids. The CDR3, as DNA: TGTGCCAGCGATAGACTAGCGGGAAACAATGAGCAGTTCTTC. Translating gives CASDRLAGNNEQFF.

V usage is TRBV2 and J usage is TRBJ2-1; unclear D gene. CDR1 is SNHLY, CDR2 FYNNEI, per germline. V lost 2 bases, J lost 4 bases, and 9 bases lay in between. This CDR3 is 14 amino acids long. This CDR3 is CASSEWTPYNEQFF. The CDR3 DNA sequence: TGTGCCAGCAGTGAATGGACCCCATACAATGAGCAGTTCTTC.

This chain links TRBV7-6 with TRBJ2-1; the D gene is possibly TRBD2 (6 bases). With 4 bases removed from V and 4 bases from J, the gap between germline ends came to 8 bases. This CDR3 contains 13 residues. Germline CDR1 and CDR2: SGHVS and FNYEAQ. Here the CDR3 DNA reads TGTGCCAGCAGCTCGGGACTTTACAATGAGCAGTTCTTC. Its protein is CASSSGLYNEQFF.

CDR3 region: CASSRGLGQGSYEQYF. The CDR3 DNA reads as TGTGCCAGCAGCCGCGGACTGGGACAGGGCTCCTACGAGCAGTACTTC. The chain recombines TRBV7-9 with TRBJ2-7; 9 bases align to TRBD1. Germline V gene data show CDR1 as SEHNR and CDR2 as FQNEAQ (reference sequence). This CDR3 contains 16 residues. Unmatched junction bases numbered 8, after V lost 5 bases and J lost 0 bases.

The rearrangement joins TRBV5-1 to TRBJ2-4; D remains ambiguous. Germline V gene data show CDR1 as SGHRS and CDR2 as YFSETQ. Trimming took off 5 bases at V and 3 bases at J, with 3 bases between the two ends. The CDR3 spans 11 residues. In DNA, the CDR3 is TGCGCCAGCAGGGGCAAAAACATTCAGTACTTC. It codes for CASRGKNIQYF.

In its sample, this clone was seen a few times. V gene TRBV25-1 combines with J gene TRBJ1-1; D call uncertain. Germline assignment: CDR1 MGHDK and CDR2 SYGVNS. The germline V and J ends were trimmed by 2 bases and 6 bases, with 10 bases remaining between them. The CDR3 sequence is 13 residues long. The CDR3 protein is CASSEPGLPEAFF. DNA for the CDR3: TGTGCCAGCAGTGAACCCGGTCTCCCTGAAGCTTTCTTT.